This T cell receptor beta chain was captured in a study of OX40 agonist ivuxolimab in advanced cancers. At the level of the study: Each patient was given ivuxolimab into a vein every 2 weeks, at 0.01 to 10 mg/kg.

Clones were read by immunoSEQ multiplex PCR, and TCRdb kept only the in-frame ones, dropping some. Among about 34,000 clones listed, roughly 80% were seen once. Peripheral blood came from all dose cohorts at three timepoints. The table lists this clone with a count of one. Its specificity is not known. Study-wide findings and caveats: At 0.1 to 3.0 mg/kg and by week 6, CD4+ and CD8+ T cells in the blood had expanded clonally.

The CDR3 totals 14 residues. Per the germline V gene, CDR1 is KGHSH and CDR2 is LQKENI. V was shortened by 1 base and J by 4 bases, with 9 bases between the two germline ends. The chain couples TRBV18 to TRBJ2-3, with no clear D. Specimen: CD4+ or CD8+ T cells sorted from blood, collected in a trial of the OX40 agonist ivuxolimab. The TCR originated in an adult with an advanced solid tumor such as melanoma, head and neck, liver or kidney cancer. The CDR3 loop reads CASSPQPRADTQYF. As DNA, the CDR3 is TGTGCCAGCTCACCACAACCCCGCGCAGATACGCAGTATTTT.